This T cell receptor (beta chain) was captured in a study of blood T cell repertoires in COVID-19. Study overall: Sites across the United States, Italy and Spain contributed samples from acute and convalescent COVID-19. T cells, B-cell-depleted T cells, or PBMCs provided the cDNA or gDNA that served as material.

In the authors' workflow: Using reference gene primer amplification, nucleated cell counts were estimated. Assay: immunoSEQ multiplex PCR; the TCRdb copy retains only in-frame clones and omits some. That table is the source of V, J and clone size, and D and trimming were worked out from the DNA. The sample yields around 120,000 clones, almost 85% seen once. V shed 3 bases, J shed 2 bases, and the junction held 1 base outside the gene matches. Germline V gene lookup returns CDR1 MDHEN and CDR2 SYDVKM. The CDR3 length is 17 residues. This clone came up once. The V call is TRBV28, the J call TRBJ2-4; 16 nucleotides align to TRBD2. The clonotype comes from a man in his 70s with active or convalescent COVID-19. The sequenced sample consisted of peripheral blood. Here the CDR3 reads CASSLGLAGGPKNIQYF. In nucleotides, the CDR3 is TGTGCCAGCAGTTTGGGACTAGCGGGAGGGCCCAAAAACATTCAGTACTTC.